These 31 T cell receptor beta chains share one sample of origin, sequenced in a study of control samples from healthy donors and cancer patients. Data came from immunoSEQ multiplex PCR; TCRdb stores just in-frame clones and leaves some out. The sample lists 25,000 to 30,000 clones, roughly 85% occurring once. Sequenced input: formalin-fixed, paraffin-embedded tissue. These receptors came from a female donor with melanoma.

V gene TRBV13 combines with J gene TRBJ2-2; TRBD2 is a possible D gene (5 bases). CDR1 and CDR2 (germline): PRHDT, FYEKMQ (reference sequence). The CDR3 runs 14 residues. Trimming removed 5 bases from V and 4 bases from J, with 11 bases in between. CDR3 coding DNA: TGTGCCAGCAGCATAAGCGCGGGCACCGGGGAGCTGTTTTTT. Translating it yields CASSISAGTGELFF.

CDR3 DNA sequence: TGTGCCAGCCGGCAGGCGAACCAAGAGACCCAGTACTTC. It specifies CASRQANQETQYF. The chain links TRBV6-5 to TRBJ2-5; D gene unclear. Trimming took off 8 bases at V and 0 bases at J, with 10 bases between the two ends. Germline V gene sequence: CDR1 MNHEY, CDR2 SVGAGI. CDR3 size: 13 residues.

The chain couples TRBV10-2 to TRBJ1-2; D unresolved. The CDR3 runs 14 residues. Trimming took off 0 bases at V and 8 bases at J, with 13 bases between the two ends. CDR1 and CDR2 from the germline V gene are WSHSY and SAAADI. The CDR3 DNA reads as TGCGCCAGCAGTGAGTCCAGGATTATTAGAGGCTACACCTTC. Translation: CASSESRIIRGYTF.

The chain links TRBV3-1 (or the pseudogene TRBV3-2) to TRBJ2-1; the D gene is possibly TRBD2 (6 bases). V was clipped by 4 bases and J by 5 bases, with 9 bases between them. From germline, CDR1 is LGHDT and CDR2 YNNKEL (reference sequence). The CDR3 totals 13 residues. The CDR3 spells CASSPGGDNEQFF. The CDR3, as DNA: TGTGCCAGCAGCCCAGGAGGGGACAATGAGCAGTTCTTC.

The chain combines TRBV10-3 with TRBJ2-1; 9 nucleotides agree with TRBD1. The CDR3 has 14 amino acids. Per the germline V gene, CDR1 is ENHRY and CDR2 is SYGVKD. Unmatched junction bases numbered 12, after V lost 10 bases and J lost 8 bases. CDR3 bases: TGTGCCACCAAGGGGACACAGGGGGCCCATGAGCAGTTCTTC. This translates into CATKGTQGAHEQFF.

This clone is labeled medium-sized (0.01 to 0.1%). Other DNA sequences in this sample translate to the same CDR3. J is TRBJ2-7 and V is TRBV2; 9 positions match TRBD1. J gave up 4 bases and V 7 bases, and 11 bases lay outside the gene matches. The germline CDR1 and CDR2 sequences are SNHLY and FYNNEI. This CDR3 comprises 15 residues. The chain's CDR3 is CASNPLDRGEYEQYF. CDR3 DNA: TGTGCCAGCAACCCCTTGGACAGGGGAGAGTACGAGCAGTACTTC.

The V and J genes are TRBV6-6 and TRBJ1-1; D remains unclear. CDR1 is MNHNY and CDR2 is SVGAGI in the germline V gene (reference sequence). V gave up 7 bases and J gave up 0 bases, with 12 bases separating them. The CDR3 is made up of 14 amino acids. The CDR3 bases are TGTGCCAGCAAAACGGGAATTATGAACACTGAAGCTTTCTTT. It is translated as CASKTGIMNTEAFF.

This clone was observed a few times. The V call is TRBV5-4, the J call TRBJ2-1; 10 positions match TRBD2. The CDR3 totals 13 residues. Germline values: CDR1 SGHNT, CDR2 YYREEE (reference sequence). Trimming cost V 9 bases and J 8 bases; bases outside gene matches: 8. The CDR3 is CAKSTSGTDEQFF. In DNA, the CDR3 is TGTGCCAAGAGTACTAGCGGGACGGATGAGCAGTTCTTC.

A single count supports this clone. The rearrangement joins TRBV6-2 or TRBV6-3 to TRBJ2-7, with a tentative D call TRBD1 (5 bases). V was clipped by 0 bases and J by 5 bases, with 11 bases between them. The germline V gene encodes CDR1 MNHEY and CDR2 SVGEGT. This CDR3 contains 14 residues. CDR3 amino acids: CASSYSDRWNEQYF. The CDR3 DNA reads TGTGCCAGCAGTTACTCCGACAGATGGAACGAGCAGTACTTC.

Only a few counts were recorded for this clone. The chain is built from TRBV27 and TRBJ2-5; D remains ambiguous. The CDR3 sequence is 13 residues long. Germline values: CDR1 MNHEY, CDR2 SMNVEV (reference sequence). V gave up 2 bases and J gave up 4 bases, with 8 bases separating them. The CDR3 region has the DNA TGTGCCAGCAGTTTAATAGCACGAGAGACCCAGTACTTC. Protein product: CASSLIARETQYF.

The chain links TRBV4-3 to TRBJ2-2; 9 bases map to TRBD2. V shed 1 base and J 0 bases; nucleotides not matched to a gene: 6. Germline V gene lookup returns CDR1 LGHNA and CDR2 YSLEER. This CDR3 comprises 18 residues. The CDR3 loop reads CASSQVTGGGANTGELFF. The CDR3, as DNA: TGCGCCAGCAGCCAAGTCACGGGCGGGGGGGCGAACACCGGGGAGCTGTTTTTT.

V and J are TRBV18 and TRBJ1-1; D unclear. The germline gives CDR1 KGHSH, CDR2 LQKENI. The V gene lost 2 bases and the J gene lost 10 bases, with 17 bases spanning the gap. CDR3 length: 14 residues. In DNA, the CDR3 is TGTGCCAGCTCACCAAAGATCGCGTCCCGGGGAGCTTTCTTT. Translating it yields CASSPKIASRGAFF.

This clone was recorded once. The rearrangement uses TRBV10-3 and TRBJ1-1; weak D call: TRBD1 (5 bases). Germline CDR1 ENHRY, CDR2 SYGVKD. V was trimmed by 3 bases and J by 1 base, leaving 9 bases between them. The CDR3 contains 14 residues. The CDR3 reads CAISDRRGNTEAFF. As DNA, the CDR3 is TGTGCCATCAGTGATCGAAGGGGGAACACTGAAGCTTTCTTT.

The chain recombines TRBV19 with TRBJ1-1, with TRBD1 identical over 7 bases. The length of the CDR3 is 13 residues. Trimming at V came to 4 bases and at J to 9 bases, leaving 8 bases not matched to a gene. From germline, CDR1 is LNHDA and CDR2 SQIVND (reference sequence). The CDR3 is CASSTSRQGKAFF. DNA of the CDR3: TGTGCCAGTAGTACCTCAAGACAGGGCAAAGCTTTCTTT.

This clone appeared once. This CDR3 reads CASRGLAGSTDTQYF. CDR3 nucleotides: TGTGCCAGTAGAGGACTAGCGGGAAGTACAGATACGCAGTATTTT. V and J are TRBV19 and TRBJ2-3; 12 nucleotides match TRBD2. This CDR3 spans 15 amino acids. The trim removed 6 bases at V and 3 bases at J, leaving 4 bases unmatched. Germline values: CDR1 LNHDA, CDR2 SQIVND (reference sequence).

This rearrangement joins TRBV5-6 to TRBJ1-1; D is uncertain. Germline values: CDR1 SGHDT, CDR2 YYEEEE. V was pared by 0 bases and J by 6 bases, with 12 bases between. This CDR3 has 14 amino acids. The CDR3 here is CASSLVGRGAEAFF. The DNA of the CDR3 is TGTGCCAGCAGCTTGGTAGGGCGTGGTGCTGAAGCTTTCTTT.

CDR3 loop: CASSRTRLASYNEQFF. CDR3 nucleotides: TGTGCCAGCAGTAGGACCCGACTAGCTTCCTACAATGAGCAGTTCTTC. This chain uses TRBV27 with TRBJ2-1, with 7 bases matching TRBD2. CDR1 is MNHEY, CDR2 SMNVEV, per germline (reference sequence). Germline trimming cut 5 bases from V and 1 base from J; bases unmatched to any gene: 8. The CDR3 loop spans 16 amino acids.

This chain connects TRBV29-1 to TRBJ1-5; TRBD1 matches at 9 bases. Trimming at V came to 4 bases and at J to 6 bases, leaving 4 bases not matched to a gene. The CDR3 is 13 residues long. The germline V gene encodes CDR1 SQVTM and CDR2 ANQGSEA. The CDR3 DNA sequence: TGCAGCGTTGTGGACAGGGGCGGTCAGCCCCAGCATTTT. Its translation: CSVVDRGGQPQHF.

The chain has TRBV29-1 and TRBJ2-1; 7 nucleotides align to TRBD1. Looked up from germline, CDR1 is SQVTM and CDR2 is ANQGSEA. The trim removed 5 bases at V and 7 bases at J, leaving 2 bases unmatched. This CDR3 has 11 amino acids. The CDR3, as DNA: TGCAGCGTTAAGGGGGCGAATGAGCAGTTCTTC. Its translation is CSVKGANEQFF.

This sequence joins TRBV19 and TRBJ2-6, with a tentative D call TRBD2 (5 bases). Germline V gives CDR1 LNHDA, CDR2 SQIVND (reference sequence). V gave up 7 bases and J gave up 0 bases, with 19 bases separating them. The CDR3 is made up of 18 amino acids. The CDR3, as DNA: TGTGCCAGTACGAGTATGTTGGGAGCACGCTCTGGGGCCAACGTCCTGACTTTC. Amino acid sequence: CASTSMLGARSGANVLTF.

This rearrangement joins TRBV11-3 to TRBJ2-2; D is undetermined. CDR1 SGHNT and CDR2 YENEEA come from the germline V gene. The CDR3 loop spans 12 amino acids. V was trimmed by 5 bases and J by 3 bases, leaving 4 bases between them. CDR3 amino acids: CASSPYTGELFF. DNA for the CDR3: TGTGCCAGCAGCCCCTACACCGGGGAGCTGTTTTTT.

The gene calls are TRBV29-1 and TRBJ2-5, with 8 bases lining up with TRBD1. Germline CDR1 is SQVTM and CDR2 is ANQGSEA. The CDR3 loop spans 10 amino acids. Trimming at V came to 7 bases and at J to 12 bases, leaving 7 bases not matched to a gene. The chain's CDR3 is CSGNLDREYF. The DNA for the CDR3 is TGCAGCGGGAATTTGGACAGGGAGTACTTC.

The J gene is TRBJ1-2, the V gene TRBV2; perhaps TRBD1 as D (6 bases). This CDR3 contains 11 residues. Trimming took off 6 bases at V and 9 bases at J, with 11 bases between the two ends. CDR1 is SNHLY and CDR2 is FYNNEI in the germline V gene. The chain's CDR3 is CASRKGGRYTF. CDR3 bases: TGTGCCAGCAGAAAGGGGGGCCGCTACACCTTC.

The rearrangement links TRBV18 to TRBJ2-7; TRBD2 matches at 7 bases. The CDR3 length is 14 residues. CDR1 and CDR2 (germline): KGHSH, LQKENI. The junction had 7 bases not matched to a gene; V was cut back by 6 bases and J by 2 bases. The CDR3: CASSSEAGAYEQYF. CDR3 nucleotides: TGTGCCAGCTCTTCAGAGGCGGGAGCCTACGAGCAGTACTTC. The whole variable domain, remainder taken from reference TRBV18 and TRBJ2-7, is NAGVMQNPRHLVRRRGQEARLRCSPMKGHSHVYWYRQLPEEGLKFMVYLQKENIIDESGMPKERFSAEFPKEGPSILRIQQVVRGDSAAYFCASSSEAGAYEQYFGPGTRLTVT.

This clone appeared a single time. The chain uses TRBV5-1 and TRBJ2-2; the match to TRBD2 covers 10 bases. Trimming took 4 bases from V and 5 from J; bases not matched to a gene: 8. Germline CDR1 reads SGHRS; CDR2 reads YFSETQ. The CDR3 has 16 amino acids. The CDR3 here is CASSLRTSGSTGELFF. The CDR3 region has the DNA TGCGCCAGCAGCCTCCGGACTAGCGGTTCGACCGGGGAGCTGTTTTTT.

The chain couples TRBV14 to TRBJ2-1, with D tentatively TRBD2 (5 bases). This CDR3 region has 13 residues. Trimming pared 8 bases from V and 6 bases from J, leaving 14 bases between. From germline, CDR1 is SGHDN and CDR2 FVKESK. The CDR3 region is CASSSGFINEQFF. The CDR3 DNA sequence: TGTGCCAGCTCGAGCGGATTTATCAATGAGCAGTTCTTC.

This chain joins TRBV11-2 and TRBJ2-1; D is uncertain. Germline V gives CDR1 SGHAT, CDR2 FQNNGV. The CDR3 runs 15 residues. Trimming removed 0 bases from V and 5 bases from J, with 11 bases in between. CDR3 coding DNA: TGTGCCAGCAGCTTAGATCGGGCTGCAAACAATGAGCAGTTCTTC. Amino acids: CASSLDRAANNEQFF.

The chain links TRBV12-3 or TRBV12-4 to TRBJ2-1; D unresolved. The CDR3 contains 12 residues. The V end was cut by 8 bases, the J end by 9 bases, with 14 bases between. The chain's CDR3 is CASGSGWGEQFF. CDR3 sequence (DNA): TGTGCCAGCGGGTCTGGCTGGGGTGAGCAGTTCTTC.

V is TRBV4-3 and J is TRBJ1-2; 9 nucleotides agree with TRBD1. CDR3 size: 16 residues. Per germline, CDR1 LGHNA and CDR2 YSLEER. With V trimmed by 1 base and J by 7 bases, 10 bases remained unmatched. The CDR3, as DNA: TGCGCCAGCAGCCAAGTCGGGGACAGGGTATCGAGTGGCTACACCTTC. Its translation: CASSQVGDRVSSGYTF.

The J gene is TRBJ2-1, the V gene TRBV9; D not resolved. The CDR3 runs to 14 residues. Trimming cost V 6 bases and J 0 bases, with 10 bases left between them. The germline V gene encodes CDR1 SGDLS and CDR2 YYNGEE. The CDR3 loop reads CASTAELSYNEQFF. The CDR3 nucleotides read TGTGCCAGCACCGCTGAGCTCTCCTACAATGAGCAGTTCTTC.

J is TRBJ2-7 and V is TRBV13; the match to TRBD2 covers 12 bases. The CDR3 sequence is 15 residues long. Germline CDR1 is PRHDT and CDR2 is FYEKMQ (reference sequence). J lost 2 bases, V lost 5 bases, and 4 bases had no gene match. CDR3 coding DNA: TGTGCCAGCAGCCAGGGGACTAGCGGGCCCTACGAGCAGTACTTC. This encodes CASSQGTSGPYEQYF.